The rows below give T cell receptor beta chains drawn from one sample of a study of technical replicates of blood from several donors. Data came from immunoSEQ multiplex PCR; TCRdb stores just in-frame clones and leaves some out. The sample yields about 16,000 clones, around nine tenths seen once. Sequencing used PBMCs. These receptors originate from a human donor in good health. Both conserved end residues are trimmed from each CDR3.

V: TRBV5-6
CDR3: ASSFQAGLSSYEQY

V: TRBV11-2
CDR3: ASSLRSQVNTGELF

V: TRBV5-1
CDR3: ASSLGLAGVEQY

V: TRBV6-5
CDR3: ASTGQNNEQF

V: TRBV6-5
CDR3: ASSYSEGNTIY

V: TRBV7-3
CDR3: ASSLWGDRGYEQY

V: TRBV12-1
CDR3: ASSLGTSGRDEQF

V: TRBV7-8
CDR3: ASSLGGQRGTDTQY

V: TRBV9
CDR3: ASKGGTGDYNEQF

V: TRBV10-3
CDR3: AIKLGQGKETQY

V: TRBV11-1
CDR3: ASSKGQFYEQY

V: TRBV5-1
CDR3: ASSAGTGATGELF

V: TRBV10-3
CDR3: AISAGQGKTGELF

V: TRBV7-8
CDR3: ASRLQGHEGETQY

V: TRBV7-2
CDR3: ASSSQGASGANVLT

V: TRBV6-5
CDR3: ASSAHLTGNEQF

V: TRBV6-6
CDR3: ASSKTANTEAF

V: TRBV5-4
CDR3: ASSRSADSLTGEQY

V: TRBV5-1
CDR3: ASSLARDRLNYGYT

V: TRBV27
CDR3: ATSVNRNSYEQY

V: TRBV9
CDR3: ASSKGAKNTEAF

V: TRBV13
CDR3: ASSISGQGRNAAGANVLT

V: TRBV28
CDR3: ASSLASGGGTDTQY

V: TRBV7-9
CDR3: ASSPGQPTETQY

V: TRBV28
CDR3: ASRGQGSGEKLF

V: TRBV19
CDR3: ASSRDTDLSGSYNSPLH

V: TRBV11-1
CDR3: ASSHDGTGGNTIY

V: TRBV7-9
CDR3: ASSLAGLVSYEQY

V: TRBV20-1
CDR3: SARTSNEQF

V: TRBV6-1
CDR3: ASSETFVAGELF

V: TRBV27
CDR3: ASSFSGRAMFPYEQY

V: TRBV21-1
CDR3: ASRYRGRGTEAF

V: TRBV28
CDR3: ASSLDRAWGTDTQY

V: TRBV6-1
CDR3: ASSEATGGSYEQY

V: TRBV5-1
CDR3: ASSNTGLAGGEGETQY

V: TRBV18
CDR3: ASSPPNRGGEQY

V: TRBV7-3
CDR3: ASSQGWVGELF

V: TRBV5-4
CDR3: ASSPGRGDTIY

V: TRBV10-1
CDR3: ASSRNLDNEQF

V: TRBV15
CDR3: ATSRGDREVYEQY

V: TRBV19
CDR3: ASSPRDYGYT

V: TRBV30
CDR3: AWSVTGYYGYT

V: TRBV5-1
CDR3: ASSPNGGLAYQETQY

V: TRBV6-1
CDR3: ASRTGLAGEAEQF

V: TRBV6-4
CDR3: ASSESGLRDTQY

V: TRBV15
CDR3: ATSPNALQGAGGANVLT

V: TRBV2
CDR3: ASIPLGQSSSYEQY

V: TRBV2
CDR3: ASRGSGYLSYNEQF